This T cell receptor (beta chain) is drawn from a study of T cells in Graves' hyperthyroidism and ophthalmopathy. Study summary: The blood sample was taken at first diagnosis, before treatment began.

Amplified regions were TCR beta CDR3 sequences from RNA transcripts. Initially, a first-round RT-PCR of the TCR CDR3 employed the HTBI primer set. Using its own MiXCR run on the multiplex PCR reads, TCRdb lists one record per CDR3 protein. The sample holds 700,000 or so distinct CDR3 sequences; about 15% are singletons and the top ten take approximately 8.4%. Germline values: CDR1 SGHRS, CDR2 YFSETQ. With 5 bases removed from V and 0 bases from J, the gap between germline ends came to 11 bases. This CDR3 region has 14 residues. For Graves' hyperthyroidism to be stable, ophthalmopathy could not progress within 18 months. Diagnosis relied on clinical symptoms, serum thyroxine and TRAb, thyroid ultrasound and orbital computed tomography. Approximately 10 ml of fresh peripheral blood supplied the PBMCs.

Sequenced input: blood. This TCR derives from a man aged 18 to 35 with Graves' hyperthyroidism. The chain recombines TRBV5-1 with TRBJ2-5; TRBD2 is a possible D gene (5 bases). The CDR3 sequence is CASSDPRDQETQYF. The CDR3 DNA reads as TGCGCCAGCAGTGATCCGAGGGACCAAGAGACCCAGTACTTC.